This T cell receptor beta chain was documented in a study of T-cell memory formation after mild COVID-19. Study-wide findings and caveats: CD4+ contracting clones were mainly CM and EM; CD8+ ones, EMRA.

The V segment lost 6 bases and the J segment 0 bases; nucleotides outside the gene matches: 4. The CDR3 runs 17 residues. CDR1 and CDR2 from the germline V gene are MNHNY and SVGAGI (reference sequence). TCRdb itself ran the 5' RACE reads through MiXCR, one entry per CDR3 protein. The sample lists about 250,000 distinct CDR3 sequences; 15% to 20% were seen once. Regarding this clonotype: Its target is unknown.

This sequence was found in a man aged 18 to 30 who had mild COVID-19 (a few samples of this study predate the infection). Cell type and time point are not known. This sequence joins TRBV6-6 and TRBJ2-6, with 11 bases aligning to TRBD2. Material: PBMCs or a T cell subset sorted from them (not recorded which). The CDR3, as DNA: TGTGCCAGCAGCTCTAGCGGGGGGTTCTCTGGGGCCAACGTCCTGACTTTC. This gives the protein CASSSSGGFSGANVLTF.